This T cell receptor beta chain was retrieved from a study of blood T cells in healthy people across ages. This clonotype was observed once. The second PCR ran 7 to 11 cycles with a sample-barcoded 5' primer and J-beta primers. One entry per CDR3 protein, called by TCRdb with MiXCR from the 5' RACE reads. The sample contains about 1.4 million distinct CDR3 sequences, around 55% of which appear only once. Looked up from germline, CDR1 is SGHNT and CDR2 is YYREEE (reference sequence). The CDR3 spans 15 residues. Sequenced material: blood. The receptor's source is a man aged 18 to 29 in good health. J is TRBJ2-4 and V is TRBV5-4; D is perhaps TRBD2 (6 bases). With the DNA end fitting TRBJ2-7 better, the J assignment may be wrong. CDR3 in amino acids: CASSPGGSGAYEQYF. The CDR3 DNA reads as TGTGCCAGCAGCCCTGGTGGTAGCGGAGCCTACGAGCAGTACTTC.